The 11 T cell receptor beta chains reported below all come from one sample, sequenced in a study of siplizumab effects on memory and regulatory T cells (dated by TCRdb to between 2018 and 2020). The protocol used for the library was the immunoSEQ multiplex PCR assay. TCRdb stores this immuneACCESS table with in-frame sequences only. Part of the clones is absent; in the studies checked, under half of the shortfall reflects unresolved V genes, and no reason is known for the rest. Within this sample are approximately 40,000 clones, with more than 70% of them counted one time only. Clones ranked in the top ten supply approximately 0.25% of the sample. The sequenced material came from naive CD4+ T cells sorted from blood. The cell subset or site label, as the study defines it: unstimulated naive T cells. The receptors were gathered from a human donor in good health.

The chain employs TRBV10-3 and TRBJ1-5; maybe TRBD1 (5 bases). Germline loops: CDR1 ENHRY, CDR2 SYGVKD. CDR3 length: 14 amino acids. V lost 0 bases and J lost 7, with 10 bases in between. CDR3 residues: CAISESVTAQPQHF. The CDR3 bases are TGTGCCATCAGTGAGTCCGTGACAGCCCAGCCCCAGCATTTT.

This clone was picked up a small number of times. This chain uses TRBV2 with TRBJ1-2; D remains unclear. The CDR3 consists of 13 residues. Germline V gene data show CDR1 as SNHLY and CDR2 as FYNNEI. The germline V and J ends were trimmed by 4 bases and 1 base, with 7 bases remaining between them. The CDR3 bases are TGTGCCAGCAGTGGTCAGGTTAACTATGGCTACACCTTC. It codes for CASSGQVNYGYTF.

The genes are TRBV5-1 and TRBJ1-4; TRBD1 matches at 10 bases. Germline V lookup: CDR1 SGHRS, CDR2 YFSETQ. This CDR3 is built from 15 residues. The V and J ends lost 4 bases and 4 bases, in that order; junction bases with no gene match: 4. The CDR3 reads CASSPDRGFNEKLFF. Written as DNA, the CDR3 is TGCGCCAGCAGCCCGGACAGGGGGTTTAATGAAAAACTGTTTTTT.

The chain is built from TRBV5-1 and TRBJ1-1; possible D gene TRBD1, 5 bases. The ends were cut back, 4 bases at V and 0 bases at J, with 10 bases in the middle. Germline V gene sequence: CDR1 SGHRS, CDR2 YFSETQ. The CDR3 contains 14 residues. The CDR3 loop is CASSPQGLNTEAFF. CDR3 nucleotides: TGCGCCAGCAGCCCCCAGGGATTGAACACTGAAGCTTTCTTT.

V usage is TRBV7-2 and J usage is TRBJ1-4; D possibly corresponds to TRBD1 (6 bases). In germline, CDR1 is SGHTA, CDR2 FQGNSA. The V end lost 2 bases, the J end lost 8 bases, and 15 bases lay between the germline ends. The CDR3 has 15 amino acids. DNA for the CDR3: TGTGCCAGCAGCTTAACAGCCCCGGGGGGCGAAAAACTGTTTTTT. Amino acids: CASSLTAPGGEKLFF.

The chain links TRBV29-1 to TRBJ1-2, with TRBD1 matching over 9 bases. V trimming: 1 base; J trimming: 2 bases; junction bases outside the gene matches: 5. This CDR3 comprises 15 residues. Germline V gene data show CDR1 as SQVTM and CDR2 as ANQGSEA. The CDR3 is CSVEGGGQGNYGYTF. The CDR3 nucleotides read TGCAGCGTTGAAGGGGGAGGACAGGGGAACTATGGCTACACCTTC.

The chain has TRBV5-1 and TRBJ1-2; D might be TRBD1 (5 bases). The CDR3 contains 15 residues. The germline V and J ends were trimmed by 0 bases and 4 bases, with 13 bases remaining between them. Germline-derived CDR1 and CDR2 are SGHRS and YFSETQ. The CDR3 loop reads CASSLEGDYGYGYTF. In nucleotides, the CDR3 is TGCGCCAGCAGCTTGGAAGGGGATTATGGCTATGGCTACACCTTC. Based on the CDR3 plus reference TRBV5-1 and TRBJ1-2, the full variable domain is KAGVTQTPRYLIKTRGQQVTLSCSPISGHRSVSWYQQTPGQGLQFLFEYFSETQRNKGNFPGRFSGRQFSNSRSEMNVSTLELGDSALYLCASSLEGDYGYGYTFGSGTRLTVV.

The chain has TRBV4-1 and TRBJ2-6, with TRBD1 matching over 7 bases. From germline, CDR1 is MGHRA and CDR2 YSYEKL. The trim removed 0 bases at V and 3 bases at J, leaving 8 bases unmatched. The CDR3 is 18 amino acids. CDR3 sequence reads: CASSQDAAGGRGANVLTF. The CDR3 nucleotides read TGCGCCAGCAGCCAAGATGCGGCAGGGGGACGTGGGGCCAACGTCCTGACTTTC.

The rearrangement joins TRBV18 to TRBJ1-5; 8 nucleotides agree with TRBD1. The CDR3 runs 13 residues. Germline CDR1 and CDR2: KGHSH and LQKENI. The V and J ends lost 2 bases and 7 bases, in that order; junction bases with no gene match: 1. The CDR3 DNA reads as TGTGCCAGCTCACCAGACAGGGGACAGCCCCAGCATTTT. Its translation is CASSPDRGQPQHF.

This sequence joins TRBV7-2 and TRBJ2-1, with a weak D call TRBD2 (6 bases). CDR3 length: 15 residues. Per germline, CDR1 SGHTA and CDR2 FQGNSA. V was pared by 1 base and J by 5 bases, with 12 bases between. The CDR3 protein is CASSLVRGVNNEQFF. The CDR3 coding sequence is TGTGCCAGCAGCTTAGTTCGCGGGGTCAACAATGAGCAGTTCTTC.

The chain uses TRBV5-1 and TRBJ2-3; 10 positions match TRBD2. The junction had 6 bases not matched to a gene; V was cut back by 0 bases and J by 5 bases. The CDR3 runs 16 residues. CDR1 SGHRS and CDR2 YFSETQ come from the germline V gene. The CDR3: CASSLGSSGSLDTQYF. The CDR3 DNA reads TGCGCCAGCAGCTTGGGGTCTAGCGGGAGCCTAGATACGCAGTATTTT.